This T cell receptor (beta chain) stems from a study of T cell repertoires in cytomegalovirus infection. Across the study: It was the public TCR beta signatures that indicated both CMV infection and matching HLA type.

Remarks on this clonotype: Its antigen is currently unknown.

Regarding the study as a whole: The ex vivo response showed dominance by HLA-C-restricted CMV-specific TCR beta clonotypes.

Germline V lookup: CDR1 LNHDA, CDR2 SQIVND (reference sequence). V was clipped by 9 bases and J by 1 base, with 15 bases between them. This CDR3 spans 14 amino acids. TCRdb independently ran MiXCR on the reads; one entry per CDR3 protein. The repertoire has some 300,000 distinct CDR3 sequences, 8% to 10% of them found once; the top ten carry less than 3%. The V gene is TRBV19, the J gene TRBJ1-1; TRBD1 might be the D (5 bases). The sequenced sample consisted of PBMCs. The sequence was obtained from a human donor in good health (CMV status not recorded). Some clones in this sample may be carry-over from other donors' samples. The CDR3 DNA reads TGTGCCAGAGAAAATACAGGAAAGAACACTGAAGCTTTCTTT. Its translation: CARENTGKNTEAFF.